This TCR beta chain was found in a study of blood T cell repertoires in COVID-19. Study-wide context: T cells, B-cell-depleted T cells, or PBMCs provided the cDNA or gDNA that served as material.

Seattle patient enrollment occurred during active infection, with longitudinal follow-up thereafter. The CDR3 extends over 12 amino acids. From germline, CDR1 is MDHEN and CDR2 SYDVKM. The germline V and J ends were trimmed by 5 bases and 8 bases, with 12 bases remaining between them. As originally analysed: The authors estimated nucleated cell counts from reference gene primer amplification. Assay: immunoSEQ multiplex PCR; the TCRdb copy retains only in-frame clones and omits some. V and J calls and clone size follow that table, whereas D and trimming were derived from the DNA. The sample yields around 480,000 clones, around 89% seen once.

The receptor comes from a woman in her forties or fifties with COVID-19, enrolled during active disease. The chain links TRBV28 to TRBJ1-2, with D perhaps matching TRBD1 (5 bases). Sequenced material: peripheral blood. The CDR3: CASSPKGIGYTF. CDR3 nucleotides: TGTGCCAGCAGTCCGAAGGGGATCGGCTACACCTTC.